The clone carrying this TCR beta chain was observed a few times. Germline values: CDR1 KGHSH, CDR2 LQKENI. V lost 5 bases and J lost 6; bases outside the gene matches: 4. This CDR3 has 13 amino acids. Using its own MiXCR run on the 5' RACE reads, TCRdb lists one record per CDR3 protein. The data hold hundreds of thousands of distinct CDR3 sequences, with 9.5% to 15% observed a single time. The data were obtained in a study of T cells after yellow fever vaccination. The input for sequencing was CD4+ T cells sorted from PBMCs, taken 15 days after the yellow fever booster vaccination. The clonotype originates from a man aged 18-30 years who received the YFV17D yellow fever vaccine. The V gene is TRBV18, the J gene TRBJ1-5; TRBD1 matches at 7 bases. In DNA, the CDR3 is TGTGCCAGCTCATCCGACAGGGCTCAGCCCCAGCATTTT. This sequence encodes CASSSDRAQPQHF.